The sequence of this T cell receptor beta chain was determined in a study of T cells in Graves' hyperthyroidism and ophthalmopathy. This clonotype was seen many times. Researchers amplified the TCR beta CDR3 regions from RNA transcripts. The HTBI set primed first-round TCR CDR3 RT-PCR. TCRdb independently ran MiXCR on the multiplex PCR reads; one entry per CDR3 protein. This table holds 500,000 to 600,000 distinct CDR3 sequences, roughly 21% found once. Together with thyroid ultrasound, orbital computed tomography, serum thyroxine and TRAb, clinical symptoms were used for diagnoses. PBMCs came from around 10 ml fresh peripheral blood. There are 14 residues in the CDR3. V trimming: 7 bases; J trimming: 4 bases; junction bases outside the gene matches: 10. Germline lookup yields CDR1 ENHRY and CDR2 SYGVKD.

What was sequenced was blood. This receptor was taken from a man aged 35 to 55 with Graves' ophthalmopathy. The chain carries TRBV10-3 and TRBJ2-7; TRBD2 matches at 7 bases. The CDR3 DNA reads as TGTGCCATCAATTCTAAGGCGGGAGCTTACGAGCAGTACTTC. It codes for CAINSKAGAYEQYF.